The present TCR beta chain was sequenced within a study of OX40 agonist ivuxolimab in advanced cancers. Profiled with immunoSEQ multiplex PCR; TCRdb holds only in-frame clones, not every one. The sample consists of about 61,000 clones, approximately 82% of them appearing once. CDR3 size: 14 residues. The germline CDR1 and CDR2 sequences are SGHAT and FQNNGV. The J segment lost 7 bases and the V segment lost 5 bases, leaving 10 bases of the junction unmatched. The starting material was CD4+ or CD8+ T cells sorted from blood, obtained in a trial of the OX40 agonist ivuxolimab. This receptor was taken from an adult with an advanced solid tumor such as melanoma, head and neck, liver or kidney cancer. The chain combines TRBV11-2 with TRBJ1-2; 7 nucleotides align to TRBD1. Written as DNA, the CDR3 is TGTGCCAGCAGCCCACCCGACAGGGAAATTGGCTACACCTTC. Amino acid sequence: CASSPPDREIGYTF.